This T cell receptor (beta chain) was documented in a study of T cell responses to AZD1222 COVID-19 vaccine. Method: immunoSEQ multiplex PCR; TCRdb's copy keeps in-frame clones and lacks some. The repertoire consists of under 95,000 clones, with about 88% occurring once and the leading ten covering 6% to 7.5%. This clone has only a few counts. Antigen specificity is unknown. The identical CDR3 is also encoded by other nucleotide sequences in the sample. J gave up 3 bases and V 0 bases, and 0 bases lay outside the gene matches. Germline CDR1 MRHNA, CDR2 SNTAGT. CDR3 length: 15 amino acids. The study's findings and limits: Increases in Spike-specific TCR breadth and depth were seen after two AZD1222 doses.

This clonotype was obtained from an adult who received the AZD1222 COVID-19 vaccine. The sequences come from peripheral blood, collected 28 days after the second AZD1222 dose. V usage is TRBV6-4 and J usage is TRBJ2-1; TRBD2 aligns across 9 bases. For the CDR3, the DNA is TGTGCCAGCAGTGACTCTAGCGGGAGCTACAATGAGCAGTTCTTC. Its translation is CASSDSSGSYNEQFF.